The present entry profiles one TCR beta chain with its context. How the authors handled the data: Reference gene primer amplification gave nucleated cell count estimates. The table came from immunoSEQ multiplex PCR; TCRdb's copy has only in-frame clones and leaves some out. V, J and clone size reflect that table, while D and trimming were determined from the DNA. Of around 280,000 clones listed, about 90% were seen once; the top ten hold around 10%. Seattle's cohort entered during active infection and was followed longitudinally. Germline assignment: CDR1 LNHDA and CDR2 SQIVND (reference sequence). V was clipped by 3 bases and J by 0 bases; unmatched bases: 9. The CDR3 loop spans 18 amino acids. The source of the sample is a study of blood T cell repertoires in COVID-19. In the study overall: Italy, Spain and the United States were the sources of the convalescent and acute COVID-19 samples. The analysed material was cDNA or gDNA that came from T cells, B-cell-depleted T cells, or PBMCs.

The specimen sequenced was peripheral blood. The V call is TRBV19, the J call TRBJ2-1; 9 bases agree with TRBD2. This clonotype originated in a woman aged 25 to 39 with COVID-19, enrolled during active disease. In nucleotides, the CDR3 is TGTGCCAGTAGTATTTTGGGACTAGCAACTAGCTCCTACAATGAGCAGTTCTTC. Translated: CASSILGLATSSYNEQFF.